This T cell receptor beta chain was sequenced during a study of T cells in Graves' hyperthyroidism and ophthalmopathy. This clonotype has at least ten counts. The antigen is not known. Study-level points and caveats: The model foresaw ophthalmopathy a median about 6.1 months prior to onset.

Amplification targeted TCR beta CDR3 regions from RNA transcripts. The HTBI set primed first-round TCR CDR3 RT-PCR. In TCRdb, the multiplex PCR reads were re-called with MiXCR into one record per CDR3 protein. This sample has a few hundred thousand distinct CDR3 sequences; more than 15% occur once, and the top ten carry around 7.8%. Sequenced input: blood. This receptor was identified in a woman in her 30s with Graves' hyperthyroidism.

The DNA for the CDR3 is TGTGCCAGCAGCTTAGACGGGACTTTCTACAATGAGCAGTTCTTC. This translates into CASSLDGTFYNEQFF. The chain employs TRBV7-9 and TRBJ2-1; a possible D gene is TRBD2 (6 bases). The length of the CDR3 is 15 residues. Trimming left V 1 base short and J 3 bases short, with 10 bases between. CDR1 is SEHNR, CDR2 FQNEAQ, per germline (reference sequence). The complete variable domain, with remaining parts taken from reference TRBV7-9 and TRBJ2-1, reads DTGVSQNPRHKITKRGQNVTFRCDPISEHNRLYWYRQTLGQGPEFLTYFQNEAQLEKSRLLSDRFSAERPKGSFSTLEIQRTEQGDSAMYLCASSLDGTFYNEQFFGPGTRLTVL.